The rows below give T cell receptor beta chains drawn from one sample of a study of T cell responses to AZD1222 COVID-19 vaccine. Only in-frame clones appear in the TCRdb table, and some are missing; sequencing was by immunoSEQ multiplex PCR. The sample yields 120,000 to 150,000 clones, around 88% seen once. Specimen: peripheral blood, collected on day 0 of AZD1222 vaccination. These receptors all stem from an adult in good health. Both conserved end residues are part of each CDR3. Each record gives: J gene, CDR3 length, V gene, clone size, D gene, CDR3 protein, CDR3 DNA. D genes are given only for firm matches. Size is stated for part of the rows, as once, few or many counts, or as a class when the clone is expanded.

J gene: TRBJ2-2
CDR3 length: 17
V gene: TRBV9
clone size: .
D gene: .
CDR3 protein: CASSVALGRPNTGELFF
CDR3 DNA: TGTGCCAGCAGCGTCGCTCTGGGACGACCGAACACCGGGGAGCTGTTTTTT

J gene: TRBJ2-3
CDR3 length: 13
V gene: TRBV9
clone size: .
D gene: .
CDR3 protein: CASSASLTDTQYF
CDR3 DNA: TGTGCCAGCAGCGCCTCCCTCACAGATACGCAGTATTTT

J gene: TRBJ2-1
CDR3 length: 15
V gene: TRBV9
clone size: once
D gene: .
CDR3 protein: CASSGQGAGFNEQFF
CDR3 DNA: TGTGCCAGCAGCGGGCAGGGCGCCGGGTTCAATGAGCAGTTCTTC

J gene: TRBJ1-2
CDR3 length: 15
V gene: TRBV6-5
clone size: .
D gene: .
CDR3 protein: CASSYSTVGNYGYTF
CDR3 DNA: TGTGCCAGCAGTTATTCGACAGTCGGGAACTATGGCTACACCTTC

J gene: TRBJ2-3
CDR3 length: 15
V gene: TRBV18
clone size: .
D gene: TRBD1
CDR3 protein: CASSPTLTGADTQYF
CDR3 DNA: TGTGCCAGCTCACCAACCCTGACAGGGGCAGATACGCAGTATTTT

J gene: TRBJ1-4
CDR3 length: 14
V gene: TRBV9
clone size: .
D gene: TRBD1
CDR3 protein: CASSWGQGVEKLFF
CDR3 DNA: TGTGCCAGCAGTTGGGGACAGGGAGTGGAAAAACTGTTTTTT

J gene: TRBJ1-2
CDR3 length: 14
V gene: TRBV29-1
clone size: .
D gene: TRBD1
CDR3 protein: CSVERDRLNYGYTF
CDR3 DNA: TGCAGCGTTGAGAGGGACAGGCTAAACTATGGCTACACCTTC

J gene: TRBJ2-5
CDR3 length: 16
V gene: TRBV2
clone size: .
D gene: TRBD2
CDR3 protein: CASSYFSGGQGETQYF
CDR3 DNA: TGTGCCAGCAGTTATTTTAGCGGGGGCCAAGGAGAGACCCAGTACTTC

J gene: TRBJ2-6
CDR3 length: 15
V gene: TRBV18
clone size: .
D gene: .
CDR3 protein: CASSPPTSGANVLTF
CDR3 DNA: TGTGCCAGCTCACCACCAACATCTGGGGCCAACGTCCTGACTTTC

J gene: TRBJ2-5
CDR3 length: 14
V gene: TRBV3-1/TRBV3-2
clone size: .
D gene: .
CDR3 protein: CASSPLMGQETQYF
CDR3 DNA: TGTGCCAGCAGCCCCTTAATGGGCCAAGAGACCCAGTACTTC

J gene: TRBJ1-1
CDR3 length: 14
V gene: TRBV2
clone size: .
D gene: .
CDR3 protein: CASSETAMNTEAFF
CDR3 DNA: TGTGCCAGCAGTGAAACCGCTATGAACACTGAAGCTTTCTTT

J gene: TRBJ2-7
CDR3 length: 16
V gene: TRBV7-6
clone size: .
D gene: TRBD1
CDR3 protein: CASSSLGDRGYYEQYF
CDR3 DNA: TGTGCCAGCAGCTCCCTCGGGGACAGGGGTTATTACGAGCAGTACTTC

J gene: TRBJ1-2
CDR3 length: 14
V gene: TRBV7-2
clone size: .
D gene: .
CDR3 protein: CASSLSKANYGYTF
CDR3 DNA: TGTGCCAGCAGCTTAAGCAAGGCCAACTATGGCTACACCTTC

J gene: TRBJ2-3
CDR3 length: 14
V gene: TRBV7-2
clone size: .
D gene: .
CDR3 protein: CASSLSASTDTQYF
CDR3 DNA: TGTGCCAGCAGCTTATCGGCGAGCACAGATACGCAGTATTTT

J gene: TRBJ1-1
CDR3 length: 13
V gene: TRBV9
clone size: .
D gene: .
CDR3 protein: CASSVAMNTEAFF
CDR3 DNA: TGTGCCAGCAGCGTTGCCATGAACACTGAAGCTTTCTTT

J gene: TRBJ2-1
CDR3 length: 18
V gene: TRBV5-4
clone size: .
D gene: TRBD2
CDR3 protein: CASSLTLASGDSYNEQFF
CDR3 DNA: TGTGCCAGCAGCTTAACACTCGCTAGCGGGGACTCCTACAATGAGCAGTTCTTC

J gene: TRBJ2-5
CDR3 length: 18
V gene: TRBV7-3
clone size: .
D gene: TRBD2
CDR3 protein: CASSPLPIQLAGQETQYF
CDR3 DNA: TGTGCCAGCAGCCCACTCCCCATCCAACTAGCGGGGCAAGAGACCCAGTACTTC

J gene: TRBJ1-1
CDR3 length: 15
V gene: TRBV7-2
clone size: .
D gene: TRBD1
CDR3 protein: CASSPSRGRNTEAFF
CDR3 DNA: TGTGCCAGCAGCCCCAGCAGGGGGCGGAACACTGAAGCTTTCTTT

J gene: TRBJ1-1
CDR3 length: 13
V gene: TRBV7-3
clone size: .
D gene: TRBD1
CDR3 protein: CASSFSGTGEAFF
CDR3 DNA: TGTGCCAGCAGCTTTTCCGGGACAGGGGAAGCTTTCTTT

J gene: TRBJ1-1
CDR3 length: 13
V gene: TRBV12-3/TRBV12-4
clone size: .
D gene: .
CDR3 protein: CASSFRGNTEAFF
CDR3 DNA: TGTGCCAGCAGCTTCAGGGGGAACACTGAAGCTTTCTTT

J gene: TRBJ1-3
CDR3 length: 15
V gene: TRBV7-9
clone size: .
D gene: TRBD1
CDR3 protein: CASSLRQGSGNTIYF
CDR3 DNA: TGTGCCAGCAGCTTACGACAGGGCTCTGGAAACACCATATATTTT

J gene: TRBJ1-2
CDR3 length: 16
V gene: TRBV18
clone size: .
D gene: TRBD1
CDR3 protein: CASSPPGQGLSYGYTF
CDR3 DNA: TGTGCCAGCTCACCACCGGGACAGGGGTTAAGCTATGGCTACACCTTC

J gene: TRBJ1-2
CDR3 length: 12
V gene: TRBV7-9
clone size: .
D gene: .
CDR3 protein: CASSLGDYGYTF
CDR3 DNA: TGTGCCAGCAGCTTGGGCGATTATGGCTACACCTTC

J gene: TRBJ1-5
CDR3 length: 13
V gene: TRBV4-3
clone size: once
D gene: .
CDR3 protein: CASSQDRGQPQHF
CDR3 DNA: TGCGCCAGCAGCCAAGATCGAGGTCAGCCCCAGCATTTT

J gene: TRBJ1-2
CDR3 length: 14
V gene: TRBV7-9
clone size: .
D gene: .
CDR3 protein: CASSFSGDYYGYTF
CDR3 DNA: TGTGCCAGCAGCTTTTCAGGGGACTACTATGGCTACACCTTC

J gene: TRBJ2-1
CDR3 length: 13
V gene: TRBV7-9
clone size: .
D gene: TRBD1
CDR3 protein: CASSRQGANEQFF
CDR3 DNA: TGTGCCAGCAGCCGACAGGGTGCGAATGAGCAGTTCTTC

J gene: TRBJ1-1
CDR3 length: 15
V gene: TRBV28
clone size: few
D gene: .
CDR3 protein: CASSFITAQNTEAFF
CDR3 DNA: TGTGCCAGCAGTTTTATCACAGCACAAAACACTGAAGCTTTCTTT

J gene: TRBJ1-2
CDR3 length: 15
V gene: TRBV3-1/TRBV3-2
clone size: .
D gene: TRBD1
CDR3 protein: CASSPRGQGAGGYTF
CDR3 DNA: TGTGCCAGCAGCCCCCGGGGACAGGGGGCGGGCGGCTACACCTTC

J gene: TRBJ1-2
CDR3 length: 11
V gene: TRBV20-1
clone size: once
D gene: TRBD1
CDR3 protein: CRPKTGDGYTF
CDR3 DNA: TGCAGACCGAAGACAGGGGATGGCTACACCTTC